A selection of T cell receptor beta chains follows, all from one sample in a study of blood T cell repertoires in COVID-19. Libraries were prepared by immunoSEQ multiplex PCR; TCRdb keeps only in-frame clonotypes and omits some of them. Here the sample spans over 100,000 clones, approximately 89% being singletons. Sequencing was done on a sample of peripheral blood. These receptors came from a woman aged 65 to 85 with COVID-19, enrolled during active disease. The CDR3 runs from the conserved cysteine through the conserved F or W. Each record gives: clone size, J gene, V gene, D gene, CDR3 protein, CDR3 DNA. The D gene is left open where the match is weak. Expanded clones are given a class, and other clones once, few, many or no size at all.

.,TRBJ2-2,TRBV7-3,TRBD1,CASSFTGVYTNTGELFF,TGTGCCAGCAGCTTTACAGGGGTGTATACGAACACCGGGGAGCTGTTTTTT
.,TRBJ2-5,TRBV9,TRBD1,CASSVDGQGRETQYF,TGTGCCAGCAGCGTAGATGGACAGGGAAGAGAGACCCAGTACTTC
.,TRBJ1-1,TRBV10-3,.,CAISESSFPGTEAFF,TGTGCCATCAGTGAGTCGAGTTTTCCGGGAACTGAAGCTTTCTTT
.,TRBJ2-5,TRBV29-1,.,CSVGGGGRETQYF,TGCAGCGTTGGAGGAGGGGGCCGGGAGACCCAGTACTTC
.,TRBJ2-7,TRBV7-3,.,CASRRPRQNYEQYF,TGTGCCAGCAGACGTCCTAGACAGAATTACGAGCAGTACTTC
.,TRBJ2-5,TRBV11-2,TRBD2,CASSLMREQETQYF,TGTGCCAGCAGCTTAATGCGGGAGCAAGAGACCCAGTACTTC
once,TRBJ1-1,TRBV3-1/TRBV3-2,TRBD1,CASSPWKTGVYTEAFF,TGTGCCAGCAGCCCTTGGAAGACAGGGGTATACACTGAAGCTTTCTTT
.,TRBJ1-6,TRBV5-1,.,CASSLGPVKPLHF,TGCGCCAGCAGCCTCGGTCCTGTTAAACCCCTCCACTTT
few,TRBJ2-2,TRBV9,TRBD1,CASSVSGTGGAPMTGELFF,TGTGCCAGCAGCGTATCAGGGACAGGGGGGGCCCCTATGACCGGGGAGCTGTTTTTT
.,TRBJ1-2,TRBV13,.,CASSFSSRGGYTF,TGTGCCAGCAGCTTTAGTAGTCGAGGAGGCTACACCTTC
.,TRBJ2-3,TRBV19,TRBD2,CASSSTSGWTDTQYF,TGTGCCAGTAGCTCGACTAGCGGGTGGACAGATACGCAGTATTTT
.,TRBJ1-5,TRBV20-1,.,CSASDVQPQHF,TGCAGTGCTAGTGACGTACAGCCCCAGCATTTT
.,TRBJ2-1,TRBV4-1,TRBD2,CASSQDSAGGYNEQFF,TGCGCCAGCAGCCAAGATTCGGCGGGGGGATACAATGAGCAGTTCTTC
.,TRBJ1-2,TRBV7-8,TRBD1,CASSLRDRGTGGGYTF,TGTGCCAGCAGCCTTAGGGACAGGGGAACAGGCGGCGGCTACACCTTC
.,TRBJ2-7,TRBV5-5,.,CASSFMAGVSYEQYF,TGTGCCAGCAGTTTCATGGCAGGGGTATCCTACGAGCAGTACTTC
.,TRBJ1-4,TRBV3-1/TRBV3-2,.,CASSQSGKLFF,TGTGCCAGCAGCCAATCGGGAAAACTGTTTTTT
.,TRBJ1-1,TRBV12-5,TRBD1,CASGLTGYTEAFF,TGTGCTAGTGGGTTGACAGGGTATACTGAAGCTTTCTTT
once,TRBJ1-2,TRBV30,TRBD1,CAWSVGTEGRGYTF,TGTGCCTGGAGTGTCGGGACAGAGGGTCGGGGCTACACCTTC
once,TRBJ1-4,TRBV28,TRBD1,CASSLSRRDRGNEKLFF,TGTGCCAGCAGTTTATCCAGACGGGACAGGGGTAATGAAAAACTGTTTTTT
.,TRBJ2-1,TRBV28,.,CASSFLGANTNDEQFF,TGTGCCAGCAGTTTTTTAGGGGCAAATACTAACGATGAGCAGTTCTTC
.,TRBJ2-5,TRBV5-1,.,CASSLDKETQYF,TGCGCCAGCAGCTTGGATAAAGAGACCCAGTACTTC
.,TRBJ2-7,TRBV6-5,.,CASSYSPVRSYEQYF,TGTGCCAGCAGTTACTCCCCAGTACGTTCCTACGAGCAGTACTTC
.,TRBJ2-5,TRBV5-6,.,CASSWTSQETQYF,TGTGCCAGCAGCTGGACTTCCCAAGAGACCCAGTACTTC
.,TRBJ1-4,TRBV10-3,.,CAISETGQFWGHNEKLFF,TGTGCCATCAGTGAGACAGGGCAATTTTGGGGACACAATGAAAAACTGTTTTTT
.,TRBJ2-2,TRBV12-3/TRBV12-4,.,CAIQKGDTGELFF,TGTGCCATCCAAAAGGGAGACACCGGGGAGCTGTTTTTT
.,TRBJ2-1,TRBV5-6,.,CASSGPYNEQFF,TGTGCCAGCAGCGGCCCCTACAATGAGCAGTTCTTC
.,TRBJ1-2,TRBV2,.,CASSGRGANYGYTF,TGTGCCAGCAGTGGACGGGGGGCCAACTATGGCTACACCTTC
.,TRBJ2-3,TRBV5-1,TRBD2,CASSSLLAGGLVAQYF,TGCGCCAGCAGCTCCCTTCTAGCGGGGGGGCTTGTTGCGCAGTATTTT
.,TRBJ2-2,TRBV5-5,.,CASSPQWRSGTGELFF,TGTGCCAGCAGCCCCCAGTGGCGATCGGGCACCGGGGAGCTGTTTTTT
.,TRBJ1-1,TRBV28,.,CASSPRVEGAFF,TGTGCCAGCAGTCCACGTGTGGAGGGAGCTTTCTTT
.,TRBJ1-5,TRBV7-6,.,CASSLTFAQPQHF,TGTGCCAGCAGCTTAACTTTTGCTCAGCCCCAGCATTTT
.,TRBJ2-1,TRBV6-1,.,CASSEQGGYNEQFF,TGTGCCAGCAGTGAACAAGGGGGATACAATGAGCAGTTCTTC
.,TRBJ1-1,TRBV11-2,.,CASSFQRGTEAFF,TGTGCCAGCAGCTTCCAAAGGGGCACTGAAGCTTTCTTT